Below, 20 T cell receptor beta chains from the same sample are listed, as sequenced in a study of T cells after yellow fever vaccination. Using its own MiXCR run on the 5' RACE reads, TCRdb lists one record per CDR3 protein. This table holds 200,000 to 250,000 distinct CDR3 sequences, 3% to 4% found once. The sample was CD4+ T cells sorted from PBMCs, taken 10 days after the yellow fever booster vaccination. Every receptor here comes from a young man who received the YFV17D yellow fever vaccine.

V and J are TRBV30 and TRBJ2-7; the match to TRBD1 covers 7 bases. Looked up from germline, CDR1 is GTSNPN and CDR2 is SVGIG (reference sequence). V lost 1 base and J lost 3; bases outside the gene matches: 6. This CDR3 contains 14 residues. The chain's CDR3 is CAWSATGQSYEQYF. The CDR3 DNA sequence: TGTGCCTGGAGTGCCACGGGACAGAGCTACGAGCAGTACTTC. The full variable domain, in which reference TRBV30 and TRBJ2-7 provide the parts outside the CDR3, is SQTIHQWPATLVQPVGSPLSLECTVEGTSNPNLYWYRQAAGRGLQLLFYSVGIGQISSEVPQNLSASRPQDRQFILSSKKLLLSDSGFYLCAWSATGQSYEQYFGPGTRLTVT.

This clonotype was seen ten or more times. The chain links TRBV20-1 to TRBJ2-2; D unclear. V was pared by 0 bases and J by 9 bases, with 8 bases between. Germline assignment: CDR1 DFQATT and CDR2 SNEGSKA (reference sequence). The CDR3 is 12 residues long. DNA for the CDR3: TGCAGTGCTAGAGATGGTGGCCGGGAGCTGTTTTTT. This codes for CSARDGGRELFF.

This clonotype was recorded at least ten times. The chain employs TRBV5-1 and TRBJ2-1; perhaps D is TRBD1 or TRBD2 (5 bases each). This CDR3 comprises 13 residues. The germline V and J ends were trimmed by 7 bases and 6 bases, with 14 bases remaining between them. CDR1 is SGHRS and CDR2 is YFSETQ in the germline V gene. The CDR3 loop reads CASATGGGNEQFF. CDR3 DNA: TGCGCCAGCGCGACTGGGGGTGGCAATGAGCAGTTCTTC.

This clonotype was observed a few times. The chain couples TRBV29-1 to TRBJ1-2; perhaps TRBD1 as D (5 bases). Trimming took off 5 bases at V and 4 bases at J, with 17 bases between the two ends. This CDR3 region has 14 residues. In germline, CDR1 is SQVTM, CDR2 ANQGSEA. CDR3 nucleotide sequence: TGCAGCGTTCACACAACCGGGACGATCTATGGCTACACCTTC. Translation gives CSVHTTGTIYGYTF.

This clonotype came up many times. The rearrangement joins TRBV20-1 to TRBJ2-1; TRBD2 aligns across 8 bases. CDR1 and CDR2 (germline): DFQATT, SNEGSKA (reference sequence). The CDR3 has 14 residues. V gave up 5 bases and J gave up 2 bases; unmatched junction bases: 5. The CDR3 DNA reads TGCAGTGCTCACCCGGGACTAGCCTACAATGAGCAGTTCTTC. It translates to CSAHPGLAYNEQFF.

The chain carries TRBV28 and TRBJ2-3; TRBD1 is a possible D gene (6 bases). This CDR3 is built from 15 residues. The germline V and J ends were trimmed by 5 bases and 3 bases, with 15 bases remaining between them. Germline V gives CDR1 MDHEN, CDR2 SYDVKM. The CDR3: CASSAPATGTDTQYF. As DNA, the CDR3 is TGTGCCAGCAGTGCCCCGGCGACAGGAACAGATACGCAGTATTTT.

This clonotype was seen at least ten times. The V call is TRBV27, the J call TRBJ1-2; D perhaps matches TRBD1 (5 bases). The V end lost 6 bases, the J end lost 9 bases, and 17 bases lay between the germline ends. This CDR3 contains 13 residues. Germline lookup yields CDR1 MNHEY and CDR2 SMNVEV (reference sequence). The chain's CDR3 is CASRPGTVSSYTF. DNA of the CDR3: TGTGCCAGCAGGCCCGGGACGGTCAGTAGCTACACCTTC.

This clonotype was observed a handful of times. V and J are TRBV5-4 and TRBJ1-6, with D tentatively TRBD1 (6 bases). V lost 0 bases, J lost 7 bases, and 11 bases lay in between. Per germline, CDR1 SGHNT and CDR2 YYREEE (reference sequence). The CDR3 covers 15 residues. Here the CDR3 reads CASSLGGGPNSPLHF. Written as DNA, the CDR3 is TGTGCCAGCAGCTTGGGGGGGGGCCCGAATTCACCCCTCCACTTT.

This clonotype was seen a few times. The CDR3 DNA reads TGTGCCAGATACTCCGAACAGGGCTCGTTTCAGCCCCAGCATTTT. Protein: CARYSEQGSFQPQHF. The chain joins TRBV27 to TRBJ1-5, with TRBD1 as a possible D gene (6 bases). Germline CDR1 is MNHEY and CDR2 is SMNVEV (reference sequence). CDR3 length: 15 amino acids. V dropped 9 bases and J dropped 6 bases, with 21 bases sitting between them.

This clonotype was counted at least ten times. The gene calls are TRBV6-5 and TRBJ2-4; 9 bases align to TRBD1. Germline V gene lookup returns CDR1 MNHEY and CDR2 SVGAGI. The CDR3 covers 16 residues. V was clipped by 6 bases and J by 6 bases; unmatched bases: 12. CDR3 in DNA: TGTGCCAGCAGGCCTGCAGGACAGGGGCCAGGAAACATTCAGTACTTC. Translating it yields CASRPAGQGPGNIQYF.

Ten or more counts support this clonotype. The J gene is TRBJ1-2, the V gene TRBV20-1, with D perhaps TRBD1 (5 bases). CDR1 and CDR2 from the germline V gene are DFQATT and SNEGSKA (reference sequence). Trimming took 0 bases from V and 7 from J, leaving 9 bases between them. The CDR3 extends over 12 amino acids. The CDR3 region is CSAREGDRGYTF. CDR3 nucleotide sequence: TGCAGTGCTAGAGAAGGGGACCGTGGCTACACCTTC.

This clonotype was seen more than once but under ten times. This chain uses TRBV7-2 with TRBJ1-1, with D tentatively TRBD1 (5 bases). CDR1 is SGHTA and CDR2 is FQGNSA in the germline V gene. The germline V and J ends were trimmed by 5 bases and 4 bases, with 14 bases remaining between them. This CDR3 region has 14 residues. The CDR3: CASSAQVGGTEAFF. CDR3 DNA sequence: TGTGCCAGCAGCGCACAGGTAGGAGGCACTGAAGCTTTCTTT.

This clonotype turned up a few times. The J gene is TRBJ2-1, the V gene TRBV2; maybe TRBD1 (5 bases). V lost 3 bases and J lost 1, with 7 bases in between. Germline V gene lookup returns CDR1 SNHLY and CDR2 FYNNEI. The CDR3 has 14 amino acids. This CDR3 reads CASSEQGSYNEQFF. CDR3 DNA sequence: TGTGCCAGCAGTGAGCAGGGATCCTACAATGAGCAGTTCTTC.

This chain links TRBV7-2 with TRBJ1-3; no definite D call. Trimming removed 2 bases at V and 0 bases at J, with 8 bases between. Looked up from germline, CDR1 is SGHTA and CDR2 is FQGNSA. This CDR3 has 15 residues. As DNA, the CDR3 is TGTGCCAGCAGCTTATTTGTTCGCTCTGGAAACACCATATATTTT. Amino acid sequence: CASSLFVRSGNTIYF.

This clonotype came up a few times. The chain links TRBV28 to TRBJ1-1, with D possibly being TRBD1 (5 bases). From germline, CDR1 is MDHEN and CDR2 SYDVKM. The CDR3 runs to 15 residues. Between the trimmed V and J ends, which lost 2 bases and 1 base, there was a span of 11 bases. CDR3: CASSLGGSANTEAFF. Here the CDR3 DNA reads TGTGCCAGCAGTTTAGGGGGGAGTGCGAACACTGAAGCTTTCTTT.

In its sample, this clonotype was seen a few times. This chain links TRBV19 with TRBJ2-5; possible D gene TRBD1, 6 bases. Trimming cost V 6 bases and J 5 bases, with 13 bases left between them. CDR1 is LNHDA, CDR2 SQIVND, per germline (reference sequence). The CDR3 sequence is 13 residues long. The CDR3 nucleotides read TGTGCCAGTAGCGACAGGTCTGGGGAGACCCAGTACTTC. It translates to CASSDRSGETQYF.

This clonotype appeared many times. V usage is TRBV7-2 and J usage is TRBJ2-2, with a tentative D call TRBD1 (5 bases). Per the germline V gene, CDR1 is SGHTA and CDR2 is FQGNSA. The length of the CDR3 is 16 residues. The V end was cut by 6 bases, the J end by 3 bases, with 17 bases between. CDR3 protein: CASRYPGSRDTGELFF. DNA for the CDR3: TGTGCCAGCAGATATCCGGGTTCCAGGGACACCGGGGAGCTGTTTTTT.

This clonotype has ten or more counts. This CDR3 reads CATSREVSYEQYF. The DNA of the CDR3 is TGTGCCACCAGCAGAGAGGTTAGCTACGAGCAGTACTTC. This rearrangement joins TRBV15 to TRBJ2-7; D not resolved. Germline-derived CDR1 and CDR2 are LNHNV and YYDKDF (reference sequence). V was clipped by 0 bases and J by 3 bases, with 6 bases between them. This CDR3 contains 13 residues.

This clonotype appeared a few times. This chain links TRBV7-2 with TRBJ1-2, with TRBD1 as a possible D gene (5 bases). Germline lookup yields CDR1 SGHTA and CDR2 FQGNSA. The CDR3 covers 15 residues. The V gene lost 5 bases and the J gene lost 4 bases, with 17 bases spanning the gap. CDR3: CASSPNRLSSYGYTF. CDR3 DNA: TGTGCCAGCAGCCCCAACAGGTTGTCCTCCTATGGCTACACCTTC.

This clonotype was picked up a small number of times. J is TRBJ2-7 and V is TRBV3-1; TRBD2 aligns across 11 bases. The V segment lost 0 bases and the J segment 4 bases; nucleotides outside the gene matches: 5. Germline V gives CDR1 LGHDT, CDR2 YNNKEL (reference sequence). This CDR3 is built from 16 residues. CDR3 DNA sequence: TGTGCCAGCAGCCAAGACCCACTAGCGGGGGTGTACGAGCAGTACGTC. It yields the protein CASSQDPLAGVYEQYV.